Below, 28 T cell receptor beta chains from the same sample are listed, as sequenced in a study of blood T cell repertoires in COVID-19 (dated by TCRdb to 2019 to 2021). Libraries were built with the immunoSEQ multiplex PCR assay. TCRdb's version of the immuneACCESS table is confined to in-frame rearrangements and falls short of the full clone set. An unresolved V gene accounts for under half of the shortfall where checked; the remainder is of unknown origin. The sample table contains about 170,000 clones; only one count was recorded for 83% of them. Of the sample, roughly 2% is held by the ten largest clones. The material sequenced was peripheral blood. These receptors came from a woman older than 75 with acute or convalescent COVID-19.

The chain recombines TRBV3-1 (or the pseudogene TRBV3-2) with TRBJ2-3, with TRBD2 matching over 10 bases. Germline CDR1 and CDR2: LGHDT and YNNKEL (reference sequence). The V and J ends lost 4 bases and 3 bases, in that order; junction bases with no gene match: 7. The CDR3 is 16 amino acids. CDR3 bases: TGTGCCAGCAGCCTGGGAGCGGGGGGGTGGACAGATACGCAGTATTTT. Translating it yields CASSLGAGGWTDTQYF.

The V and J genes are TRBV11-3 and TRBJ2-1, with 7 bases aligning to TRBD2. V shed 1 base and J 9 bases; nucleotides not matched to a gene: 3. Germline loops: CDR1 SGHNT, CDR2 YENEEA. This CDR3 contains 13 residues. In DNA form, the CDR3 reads TGTGCCAGCAGCTTAGTTAGGGAGGGTGAGCAGTTCTTC. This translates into CASSLVREGEQFF. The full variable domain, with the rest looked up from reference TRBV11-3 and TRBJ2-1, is EAGVVQSPRYKIIEKKQPVAFWCNPISGHNTLYWYLQNLGQGPELLIRYENEEAVDDSQLPKDRFSAERLKGVDSTLKIQPAELGDSAVYLCASSLVREGEQFFGPGTRLTVL.

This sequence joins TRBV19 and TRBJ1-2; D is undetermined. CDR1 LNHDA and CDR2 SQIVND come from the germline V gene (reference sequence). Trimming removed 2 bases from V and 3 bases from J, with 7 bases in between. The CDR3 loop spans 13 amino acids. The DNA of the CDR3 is TGTGCCAGTAGTATATCCGGGGACTATGGCTACACCTTC. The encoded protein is CASSISGDYGYTF.

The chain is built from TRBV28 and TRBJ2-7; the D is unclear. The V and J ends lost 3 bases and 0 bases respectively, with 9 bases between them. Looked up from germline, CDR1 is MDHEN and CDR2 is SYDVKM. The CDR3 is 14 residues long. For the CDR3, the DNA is TGTGCCAGCAGTTTTGGTGCCGGCTCCTACGAGCAGTACTTC. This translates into CASSFGAGSYEQYF.

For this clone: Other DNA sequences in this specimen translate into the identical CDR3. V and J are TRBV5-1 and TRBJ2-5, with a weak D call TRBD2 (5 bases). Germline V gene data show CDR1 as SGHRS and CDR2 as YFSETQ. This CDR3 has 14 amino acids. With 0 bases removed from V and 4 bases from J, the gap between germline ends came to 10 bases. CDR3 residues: CASSLGGSGETQYF. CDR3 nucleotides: TGCGCCAGCAGCTTGGGAGGGTCGGGAGAGACCCAGTACTTC.

The CDR3 nucleotides are TGTGCCAGTAGTACTCGGTTTCCTGGAAACACCATATATTTT. This gives the protein CASSTRFPGNTIYF. The rearrangement links TRBV19 to TRBJ1-3; no reliable D call. Between the trimmed V and J ends, which lost 4 bases and 2 bases, there was a span of 9 bases. Germline assignment: CDR1 LNHDA and CDR2 SQIVND (reference sequence). The CDR3 has 14 amino acids. The full variable domain, in which reference TRBV19 and TRBJ1-3 provide the parts outside the CDR3, is DGGITQSPKYLFRKEGQNVTLSCEQNLNHDAMYWYRQDPGQGLRLIYYSQIVNDFQKGDIAEGYSVSREKKESFPLTVTSAQKNPTAFYLCASSTRFPGNTIYFGEGSWLTVV.

CDR3 DNA: TGCAGCGTTGAGGAGTTGAATGAGCAGTTCTTC. Amino acid sequence: CSVEELNEQFF. This chain links TRBV29-1 with TRBJ2-1; no reliable D call. V gave up 3 bases and J gave up 7 bases, with 7 bases separating them. The length of the CDR3 is 11 residues. Germline V gene data show CDR1 as SQVTM and CDR2 as ANQGSEA.

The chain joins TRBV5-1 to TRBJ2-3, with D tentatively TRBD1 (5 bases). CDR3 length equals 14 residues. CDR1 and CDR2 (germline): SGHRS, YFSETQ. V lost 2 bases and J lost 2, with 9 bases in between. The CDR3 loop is CASSFRGNTDTQYF. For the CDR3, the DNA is TGCGCCAGCAGCTTTAGGGGCAACACAGATACGCAGTATTTT.

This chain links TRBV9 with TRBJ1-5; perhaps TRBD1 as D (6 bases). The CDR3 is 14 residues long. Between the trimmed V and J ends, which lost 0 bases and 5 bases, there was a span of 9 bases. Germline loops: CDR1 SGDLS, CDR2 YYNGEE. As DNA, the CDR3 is TGTGCCAGCAGCGTAGGGCAGGGGTATCAGCCCCAGCATTTT. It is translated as CASSVGQGYQPQHF.

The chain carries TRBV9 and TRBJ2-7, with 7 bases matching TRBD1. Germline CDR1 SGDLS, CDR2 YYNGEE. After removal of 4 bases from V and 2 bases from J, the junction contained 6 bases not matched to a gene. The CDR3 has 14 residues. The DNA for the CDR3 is TGTGCCAGCAGCACAGACAGGGTACCCTACGAGCAGTACTTC. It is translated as CASSTDRVPYEQYF.

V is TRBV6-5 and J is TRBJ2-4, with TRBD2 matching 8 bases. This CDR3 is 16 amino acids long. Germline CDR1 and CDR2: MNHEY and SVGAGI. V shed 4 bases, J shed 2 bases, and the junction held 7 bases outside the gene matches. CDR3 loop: CASSLGSGDTKNIQYF. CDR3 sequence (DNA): TGTGCCAGCAGTTTGGGTAGCGGGGACACCAAAAACATTCAGTACTTC.

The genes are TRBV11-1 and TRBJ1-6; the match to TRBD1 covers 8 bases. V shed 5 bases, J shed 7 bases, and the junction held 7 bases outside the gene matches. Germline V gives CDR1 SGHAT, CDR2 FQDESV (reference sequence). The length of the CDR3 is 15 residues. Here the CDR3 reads CASSPGTGLNSPLHF. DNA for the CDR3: TGTGCCAGCAGCCCGGGGACAGGTCTGAATTCACCCCTCCACTTT. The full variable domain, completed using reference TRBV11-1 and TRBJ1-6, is EAEVAQSPRYKITEKSQAVAFWCDPISGHATLYWYRQILGQGPELLVQFQDESVVDDSQLPKDRFSAERLKGVDSTLKIQPAELGDSAMYLCASSPGTGLNSPLHFGNGTRLTVT.

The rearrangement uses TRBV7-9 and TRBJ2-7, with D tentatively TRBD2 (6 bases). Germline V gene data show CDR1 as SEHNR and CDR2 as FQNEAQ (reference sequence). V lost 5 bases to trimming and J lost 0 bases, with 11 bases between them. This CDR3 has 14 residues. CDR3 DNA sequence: TGTGCCAGCAGCCTCCGGGACTCCTCCTACGAGCAGTACTTC. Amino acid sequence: CASSLRDSSYEQYF.

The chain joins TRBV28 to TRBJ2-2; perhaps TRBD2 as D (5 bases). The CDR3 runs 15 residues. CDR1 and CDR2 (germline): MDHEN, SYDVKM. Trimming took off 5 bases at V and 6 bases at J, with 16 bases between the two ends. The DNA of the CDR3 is TGTGCCAGCAGTGCCCCGGGATTAATGCCCGGGGAGCTGTTTTTT. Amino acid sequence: CASSAPGLMPGELFF.

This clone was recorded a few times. This chain's CDR3 is CASSLGRAGSRWTGELFF. In DNA, the CDR3 is TGTGCCAGCAGTTTAGGTCGGGCGGGGAGCAGATGGACCGGGGAGCTGTTTTTT. The J gene is TRBJ2-2, the V gene TRBV27; maybe TRBD2 (6 bases). The CDR3 sequence is 18 residues long. CDR1 and CDR2 (germline): MNHEY, SMNVEV (reference sequence). V dropped 2 bases and J dropped 5 bases, with 21 bases sitting between them.

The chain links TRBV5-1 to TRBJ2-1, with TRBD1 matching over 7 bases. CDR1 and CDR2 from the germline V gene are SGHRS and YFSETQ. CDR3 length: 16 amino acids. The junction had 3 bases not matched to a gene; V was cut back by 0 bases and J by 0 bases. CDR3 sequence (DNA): TGCGCCAGCAGCTTGGATACAGGGGTCTCCTACAATGAGCAGTTCTTC. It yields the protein CASSLDTGVSYNEQFF.

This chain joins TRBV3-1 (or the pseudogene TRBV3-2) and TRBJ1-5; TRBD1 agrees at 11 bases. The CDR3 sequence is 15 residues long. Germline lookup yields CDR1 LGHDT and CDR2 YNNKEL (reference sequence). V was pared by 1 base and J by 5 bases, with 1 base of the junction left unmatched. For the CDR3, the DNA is TGTGCCAGCAGCCAAGGGACAGGGGGCTATCAGCCCCAGCATTTT. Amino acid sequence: CASSQGTGGYQPQHF.

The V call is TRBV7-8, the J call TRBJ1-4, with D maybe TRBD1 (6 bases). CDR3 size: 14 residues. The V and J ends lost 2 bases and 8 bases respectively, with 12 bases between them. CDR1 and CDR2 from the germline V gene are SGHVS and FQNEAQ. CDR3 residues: CASSLIQGQEKLFF. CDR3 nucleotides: TGTGCCAGCAGCTTAATACAGGGACAAGAAAAACTGTTTTTT.

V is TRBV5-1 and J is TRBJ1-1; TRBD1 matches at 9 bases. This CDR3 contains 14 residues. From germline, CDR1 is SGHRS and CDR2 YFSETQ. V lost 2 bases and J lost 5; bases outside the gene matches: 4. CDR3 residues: CASSFGTGWTEAFF. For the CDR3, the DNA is TGCGCCAGCAGCTTTGGGACAGGGTGGACTGAAGCTTTCTTT.

In DNA, the CDR3 is TGTGCCACCAGCAGAGATCGCAGCGGGGGGGCCAATGAGCAGTTCTTC. Translation gives CATSRDRSGGANEQFF. V gene TRBV15 combines with J gene TRBJ2-1, with TRBD2 matching 10 bases. CDR3 length: 16 amino acids. CDR1 LNHNV and CDR2 YYDKDF come from the germline V gene (reference sequence). V gave up 0 bases and J gave up 6 bases; unmatched junction bases: 5.

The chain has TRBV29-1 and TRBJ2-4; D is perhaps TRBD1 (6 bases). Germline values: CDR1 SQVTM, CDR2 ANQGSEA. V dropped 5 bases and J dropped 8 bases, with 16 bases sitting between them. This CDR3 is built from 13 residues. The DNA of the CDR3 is TGCAGCGTTTCTCTTGCCAGGGGTGACATTCAGTACTTC. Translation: CSVSLARGDIQYF.

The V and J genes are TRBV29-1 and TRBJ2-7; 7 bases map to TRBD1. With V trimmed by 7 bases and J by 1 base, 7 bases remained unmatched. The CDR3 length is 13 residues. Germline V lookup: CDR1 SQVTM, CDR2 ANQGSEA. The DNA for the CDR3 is TGCAGCGCCAAATCGGGACAGTCCTACGAGCAGTACTTC. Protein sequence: CSAKSGQSYEQYF.

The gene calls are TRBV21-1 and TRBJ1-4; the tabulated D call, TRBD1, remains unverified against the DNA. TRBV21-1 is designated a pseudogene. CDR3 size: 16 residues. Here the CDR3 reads CASSKVGHLANEKLFF. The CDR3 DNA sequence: TGTGCCAGCAGCAAAGTGGGACACCTGGCAAATGAAAAACTGTTTTTT.

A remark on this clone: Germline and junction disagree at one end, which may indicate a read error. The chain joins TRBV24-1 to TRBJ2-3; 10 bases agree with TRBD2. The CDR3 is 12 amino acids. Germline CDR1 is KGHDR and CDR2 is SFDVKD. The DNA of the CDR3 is TGTGCCACCCACTTTCTAGCGGGGGCTGGGGATTTT. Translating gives CATHFLAGAGDF.

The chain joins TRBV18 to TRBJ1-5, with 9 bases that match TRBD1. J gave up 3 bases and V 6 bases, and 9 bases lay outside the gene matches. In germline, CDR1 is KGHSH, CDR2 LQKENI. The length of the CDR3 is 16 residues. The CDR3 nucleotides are TGTGCCAGCTCGTCCAAGGGACAGGGTTACAATCAGCCCCAGCATTTT. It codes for CASSSKGQGYNQPQHF.

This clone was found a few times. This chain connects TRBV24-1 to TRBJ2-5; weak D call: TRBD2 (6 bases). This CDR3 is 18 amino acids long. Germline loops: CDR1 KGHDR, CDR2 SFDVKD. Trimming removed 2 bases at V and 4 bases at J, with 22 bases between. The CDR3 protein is CATSDYGRDFGLGETQYF. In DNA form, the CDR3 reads TGTGCCACCAGTGATTATGGCAGGGACTTCGGCTTGGGAGAGACCCAGTACTTC.

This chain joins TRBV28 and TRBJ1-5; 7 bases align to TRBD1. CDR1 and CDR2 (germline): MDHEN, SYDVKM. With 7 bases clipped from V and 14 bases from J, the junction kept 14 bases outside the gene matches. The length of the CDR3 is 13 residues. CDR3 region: CASTLPSGTVKHF. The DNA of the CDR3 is TGTGCCAGCACCCTCCCGTCTGGGACAGTGAAGCATTTT.

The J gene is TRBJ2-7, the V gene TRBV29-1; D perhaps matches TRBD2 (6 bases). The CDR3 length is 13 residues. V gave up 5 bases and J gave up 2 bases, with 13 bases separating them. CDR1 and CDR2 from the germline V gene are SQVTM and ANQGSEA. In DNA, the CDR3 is TGCAGCGTTAGAGCCGGGGGAGCCTACGAGCAGTACTTC. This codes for CSVRAGGAYEQYF.